This T cell receptor (beta chain) was captured in a study of blood T cell repertoires in COVID-19 (dated by TCRdb to the early 2020s). Notes on the research overall: The collaborator samples originated in the United States, Italy and Spain and spanned the acute and convalescent phases of COVID-19. The repertoires were released in a freely available public database intended as a resource for research on the immune response to SARS-CoV-2. The material from the prospective study consisted of cDNA or gDNA derived from T cells, B-cell-depleted T cells, or PBMCs. The sample metadata nearly always contained a de-identified subject ID, COVID-19 status, age in years and sex. HLA class I and class II types, where available, came from metadata supplied by the sample provider rather than from assay-based typing. The samples were drawn from the first 160 participants of the ongoing ImmuneRACE study and from 1,254 subjects provided by 6 global collaborators. The dataset comprised deeply sampled blood TCRbeta repertoires from subjects exposed to, actively infected with, or recovered from COVID-19.

This clone came up a few times. No antigen is known for it. No base qualities exist here, and no much larger clone lies one base off it. TCRbeta CDR3 regions were amplified from genomic DNA using the immunoSEQ Assay, a bias-controlled multiplex PCR. The study's processing was this. Within the assay, amplification of reference gene primers was used to estimate how many nucleated cells each sample contained. Sequence reads were collapsed and filtered to measure the absolute abundance of every unique TCRbeta CDR3 rearrangement. For each sample, productive Simpson clonality was calculated by taking the square root of Simpson's diversity index across productive rearrangements. TCRdb holds this immuneACCESS table with in-frame rearrangements only. Some clones are missing; in checked studies, unresolved V genes explain under half, and the rest has no known cause. V, J and clone size are taken as reported in that table, and D and trimming were inferred from the DNA itself. The sample has around 430,000 clones on record, 85% to 90% of them singletons. 10% of the sample belongs to the ten largest clones.

What the work shows at the level of the full study, not this receptor alone: The amount of clinical and demographic metadata varied by source and participant and was provided uncurated.

Participants in the prospective study were aged roughly 18 to 89 years, lived in over 20 United States geographic areas, and enrolled through a virtual design. Cohort assignment in the prospective study relied on participant-reported clinical history from a screening survey and a study questionnaire. For ImmuneRACE Cohort 3, a participant was defined as recovered based on two consecutive negative NP/OP PCR tests, clearance by a healthcare professional, or resolution of symptoms. Mobile phlebotomists in the prospective study collected whole blood, serum and a nasopharyngeal or oropharyngeal swab from every participant. Prospective study participants could optionally give additional blood draws and questionnaires over an approximately two-month period. Blood samples from the prospective study were shipped frozen or at room temperature prior to DNA extraction. CDR1 is given as LGHDT and CDR2 as YNNKEL, both from the germline V gene (reference sequence). Measured from the cysteine to the phenylalanine, the CDR3 is 13 residues long. The retained sequence is limited to the CDR3, 39 bases, with the frame set at the first base. From V the trimming removes 1 base and from J it removes 10 bases, while the gene matches leave 5 bases of the junction unaccounted for.

Sequenced sample: PBMCs or T cells enriched from blood (not recorded which). The V and J segments used are TRBV3-1 (or the pseudogene TRBV3-2) and TRBJ1-1, with TRBD1 identical over 8 junction bases. The origin of this receptor is a woman between 50 and 59 years old who had recovered from COVID-19. The CDR3 sequence is CASSQGQGLLAFF. The bases read TGTGCCAGCAGCCAAGGACAGGGGTTATTAGCTTTCTTT.